These 11 T cell receptor beta chains originate from one sample sequenced in a study of blood T cells in healthy people across ages. With a J-beta primer mix and a sample-barcoded 5' primer, a second PCR ran roughly 7 to 11 cycles. TCRdb re-called the 5' RACE reads with MiXCR, one entry per CDR3 protein. The profile covers about 1.5 million distinct CDR3 sequences, with under 55% appearing a single time and approximately 4% taken by the ten largest. The material sequenced was blood. Receptors originate from a young woman in good health.

The gene calls are TRBV5-1 and TRBJ1-1, with D unclear. Germline V gives CDR1 SGHRS, CDR2 YFSETQ. The CDR3 runs 16 residues. Trimming stripped 3 bases from V and 3 bases from J, with 18 bases between. CDR3 in DNA: TGCGCCAGCAGCTCCCCGATGGGATCTGGGGACACTGAAGCTTTCTTT. Translating gives CASSSPMGSGDTEAFF.

A single count supports this clonotype. The chain links TRBV20-1 to TRBJ2-7; TRBD2 agrees at 7 bases. With 2 bases clipped from V and 4 bases from J, the junction kept 11 bases outside the gene matches. The germline gives CDR1 DFQATT, CDR2 SNEGSKA (reference sequence). The length of the CDR3 is 15 residues. The CDR3 loop is CSARQASGFGYEQYF. The DNA of the CDR3 is TGCAGTGCTAGACAGGCTAGCGGTTTTGGGTACGAGCAGTACTTC.

The count of this clonotype is one. The J gene is TRBJ2-1, the V gene TRBV20-1, with D perhaps TRBD1 or TRBD2 (5 bases each). The tail of the sequence fits TRBJ2-7 better, so the J call may be wrong. The V gene's germline CDR1 is DFQATT and CDR2 SNEGSKA (reference sequence). This CDR3 region has 15 residues. CDR3 amino acids: CSASVSGTSYNEQYF. CDR3 in DNA: TGCAGTGCTAGTGTCTCCGGGACCTCCTACAATGAGCAGTACTTC.

The J gene is TRBJ1-1, the V gene TRBV20-1, with D possibly matching TRBD1 (6 bases). V was clipped by 6 bases and J by 4 bases, with 18 bases between them. CDR1 is DFQATT and CDR2 is SNEGSKA in the germline V gene (reference sequence). This CDR3 has 14 residues. The chain's CDR3 is CSAPRGGLGTEAFF. For the CDR3, the DNA is TGCAGTGCACCTAGGGGGGGATTGGGCACTGAAGCTTTCTTT.

The rearrangement joins TRBV15 to TRBJ1-1; D not certain. V lost 3 bases to trimming and J lost 1 base, with 6 bases between them. This CDR3 spans 13 amino acids. The germline CDR1 and CDR2 sequences are LNHNV and YYDKDF (reference sequence). CDR3 bases: TGTGCCACCAGCAGGGCAACGAACACTGAAGCTTTCTTT. Amino acid sequence: CATSRATNTEAFF.

This clonotype was counted only a few times. The V call is TRBV10-2, the J call TRBJ1-1; the D is unclear. The CDR3 spans 13 residues. The germline V gene encodes CDR1 WSHSY and CDR2 SAAADI. V was shortened by 7 bases and J by 1 base, with 10 bases between the two germline ends. The CDR3 reads CASNRAANTEAFF. CDR3 nucleotide sequence: TGCGCCAGCAACCGGGCCGCGAACACTGAAGCTTTCTTT.

The gene calls are TRBV10-3 and TRBJ2-5; D may be TRBD1 or TRBD2 (5 bases each). With the DNA end fitting TRBJ2-7 better, the J assignment may be wrong. The length of the CDR3 is 13 residues. Germline V CDR1 and CDR2: ENHRY, SYGVKD. This chain's CDR3 is CAISEGGRDEQYF. The DNA for the CDR3 is TGTGCCATCAGTGAGGGGGGTCGGGACGAGCAGTACTTC.

This clonotype was observed a handful of times. The gene calls are TRBV11-2 and TRBJ2-7, with 7 bases matching TRBD1. The CDR3 is 15 amino acids. The germline gives CDR1 SGHAT, CDR2 FQNNGV. Trimming at V came to 5 bases and at J to 4 bases, leaving 11 bases not matched to a gene. CDR3 protein: CASSPPQGSSYEQYF. In DNA, the CDR3 is TGTGCCAGCAGCCCTCCACAGGGGTCGTCTTACGAGCAGTACTTC.

The chain has TRBV6-5 and TRBJ1-4, with TRBD1 identical over 7 bases. From germline, CDR1 is MNHEY and CDR2 SVGAGI. The length of the CDR3 is 14 residues. V shed 6 bases and J 13 bases; nucleotides not matched to a gene: 14. Written as DNA, the CDR3 is TGTGCCAGCAGGCACATGGGCAGGGGGGGAGCACTGTTTTTT. Protein: CASRHMGRGGALFF.

The V gene is TRBV18, the J gene TRBJ2-1; D not certain. The CDR3 extends over 12 amino acids. The germline V gene encodes CDR1 KGHSH and CDR2 LQKENI. V lost 5 bases and J lost 9, with 11 bases in between. CDR3 amino acids: CASSNSRIEQFF. The CDR3, as DNA: TGTGCCAGCTCAAATAGTAGAATTGAGCAGTTCTTC.

The CDR3 DNA follows: TGCGCCAGCAGCCATCCGGGACCGGGCGAGCAGTACTTC. Amino acids: CASSHPGPGEQYF. The V and J genes are TRBV4-1 and TRBJ2-7; D could derive from TRBD1 or TRBD2 (5 bases each). V was clipped by 3 bases and J by 6 bases, with 12 bases between them. There are 13 residues in the CDR3. Per germline, CDR1 MGHRA and CDR2 YSYEKL.